This section outlines one T cell receptor beta chain sequence together with its context. The data were taken from a study of PD-L1 blockade in urothelial cancer. Using immunoSEQ multiplex PCR, the repertoire was profiled, and TCRdb retains in-frame clones only, with some absent. Of roughly 50,000 clones listed, roughly 85% are singletons. The time point was: pretreatment peripheral blood. This specimen was PBMCs, taken around atezolizumab (anti-PD-L1) treatment. The clonotype originates from a man in his sixties or seventies with urothelial cancer.

The CDR3 region is CASSFDGLAGSNEQFF. CDR3 nucleotides: TGTGCCAGCAGCTTCGACGGACTAGCGGGAAGCAATGAGCAGTTCTTC. The chain has TRBV7-3 and TRBJ2-1, with 12 positions matching TRBD2. The germline V gene encodes CDR1 SGHTA and CDR2 FQGTGA. With 3 bases clipped from V and 6 bases from J, the junction kept 6 bases outside the gene matches. CDR3 length: 16 residues.